This T cell receptor beta chain was recovered during a study of OX40 agonist ivuxolimab in advanced cancers. Study summary: Dose-escalation subjects each had hepatocellular carcinoma, melanoma, renal cell or head and neck cancer. Patients with prior anti-PD-1, anti-PD-L1 or anti-CTLA-4 therapy were eligible; approximately 40% had some. One patient with hepatocellular carcinoma and two with cutaneous melanoma, three in all, had partial responses. Overall study findings and caveats: Antigens targeted by the expanded peripheral T cells were not determined.

CDR1 is SGHNT and CDR2 is YYREEE in the germline V gene (reference sequence). The CDR3 has 15 amino acids. The ends were cut back, 4 bases at V and 2 bases at J, with 15 bases in the middle. Libraries were prepared by immunoSEQ multiplex PCR; TCRdb keeps only in-frame clonotypes and omits some of them. Counted here are about 64,000 clones, roughly 84% occurring once; the ten biggest clones make up over 2.5%. As concerns this clone: The antigen remains unidentified.

The sample was CD4+ or CD8+ T cells sorted from blood, taken in a trial of the OX40 agonist ivuxolimab. This receptor was taken from an adult with an advanced solid tumor such as melanoma, head and neck, liver or kidney cancer. The chain uses TRBV5-4 and TRBJ2-5, with no clear D. The CDR3 loop is CASSPDPNSQETQYF. CDR3 DNA: TGTGCCAGCAGCCCGGACCCAAACTCACAAGAGACCCAGTACTTC.